Below, 21 T cell receptor beta chains from the same sample are listed, as sequenced in a study of T cell responses to AZD1222 COVID-19 vaccine. TCRdb's table, derived via immunoSEQ multiplex PCR, lists solely in-frame clones and lacks some. The table has 130,000 or so clones, 90% seen once. The sample here was peripheral blood, taken on day 0 of AZD1222 vaccination. These receptors all come from an adult in good health.

The gene calls are TRBV21-1 and TRBJ2-7; the D segment call TRBD1 is taken from the table without a DNA check. TRBV21-1 is termed a pseudogene. The CDR3 runs to 15 residues. The CDR3 spells CASSNSGTKPYEQYF. In DNA, the CDR3 is TGTGCCAGCAGCAATTCCGGGACAAAACCCTACGAGCAGTACTTC.

V gene TRBV28 combines with J gene TRBJ1-2; D not certain. Per the germline V gene, CDR1 is MDHEN and CDR2 is SYDVKM. Trimming stripped 2 bases from V and 4 bases from J, with 11 bases between. CDR3 length: 14 residues. This CDR3 reads CASSLPGVLYGYTF. Written as DNA, the CDR3 is TGTGCCAGCAGTTTACCCGGAGTTCTCTATGGCTACACCTTC.

The chain recombines TRBV7-9 with TRBJ2-7; a weak D match, TRBD2 (6 bases). V gave up 5 bases and J gave up 0 bases, with 14 bases separating them. This CDR3 is built from 15 residues. Per the germline V gene, CDR1 is SEHNR and CDR2 is FQNEAQ (reference sequence). For the CDR3, the DNA is TGTGCCAGCAGCCCGGGACGGGGAGGCTCCTACGAGCAGTACTTC. It encodes CASSPGRGGSYEQYF.

This clone was picked up one time. The chain joins TRBV29-1 to TRBJ1-1, with a weak D call TRBD1 (5 bases). Germline CDR1 SQVTM, CDR2 ANQGSEA. V was pared by 7 bases and J by 4 bases, with 16 bases between. The CDR3 spans 13 residues. Here the CDR3 reads CSGSGTSGTEAFF. The CDR3 nucleotides read TGCAGCGGTTCCGGGACCTCGGGCACTGAAGCTTTCTTT.

This chain joins TRBV5-1 and TRBJ2-2, with D perhaps matching TRBD2 (6 bases). Between the trimmed V and J ends, which lost 6 bases and 6 bases, there was a span of 18 bases. This CDR3 has 15 amino acids. CDR1 SGHRS and CDR2 YFSETQ come from the germline V gene. The CDR3 DNA follows: TGCGCCAGCAAGCCCGCAACGCCGGGGGCCGGGGAGCTGTTTTTT. It codes for CASKPATPGAGELFF.

The J gene is TRBJ1-1, the V gene TRBV7-2; maybe TRBD1 (5 bases). The CDR3 loop spans 14 amino acids. Germline CDR1 and CDR2: SGHTA and FQGNSA. Trimming shortened V by 1 base and J by 5 bases, and 11 bases separated the two germline ends. The CDR3 DNA is TGTGCCAGCAGCTTAGTTGGGGGGGGAACTGAAGCTTTCTTT. Translated: CASSLVGGGTEAFF.

This CDR3 reads CASKGSYEQYF. The CDR3 nucleotides are TGTGCCAGTAAGGGGTCCTACGAGCAGTACTTC. The chain combines TRBV19 with TRBJ2-7, with D tentatively TRBD1 (5 bases). The length of the CDR3 is 11 residues. Trimming removed 7 bases at V and 1 base at J, with 5 bases between. Germline-derived CDR1 and CDR2 are LNHDA and SQIVND (reference sequence).

The rearrangement links TRBV11-3 to TRBJ1-1; D is uncertain. The V gene lost 1 base and the J gene lost 6 bases, with 6 bases spanning the gap. There are 12 residues in the CDR3. In germline, CDR1 is SGHNT, CDR2 YENEEA. CDR3 in DNA: TGTGCCAGCAGCTTAGGGAGGCCTGAAGCTTTCTTT. It encodes CASSLGRPEAFF.

This clone was seen only once. V is TRBV24-1 and J is TRBJ1-5, with 7 nucleotides matching TRBD1. Per the germline V gene, CDR1 is KGHDR and CDR2 is SFDVKD. This CDR3 is built from 16 residues. The V segment lost 2 bases and the J segment 8 bases; nucleotides outside the gene matches: 11. The DNA of the CDR3 is TGTGCCACCAGTGATTCACAGACAGGGTCTGAAGAGCCCCAGCATTTT. Its translation: CATSDSQTGSEEPQHF.

V gene TRBV24-1 combines with J gene TRBJ1-5, with TRBD1 as a possible D gene (6 bases). Between the trimmed V and J ends, which lost 3 bases and 5 bases, there was a span of 13 bases. The CDR3 has 15 amino acids. In germline, CDR1 is KGHDR, CDR2 SFDVKD. Here the CDR3 DNA reads TGTGCCACCAGTGATGGGACATCAGGCCATCAGCCCCAGCATTTT. Translation gives CATSDGTSGHQPQHF.

This rearrangement joins TRBV13 to TRBJ2-2; D is unclear. Looked up from germline, CDR1 is PRHDT and CDR2 is FYEKMQ (reference sequence). Trimming cost V 3 bases and J 8 bases, with 7 bases left between them. The CDR3 runs to 12 residues. The CDR3 here is CASSLAAGELFF. In DNA form, the CDR3 reads TGTGCCAGCAGCTTGGCCGCGGGGGAGCTGTTTTTT. Combining the CDR3 with reference TRBV13 and TRBJ2-2 gives the whole variable domain AAGVIQSPRHLIKEKRETATLKCYPIPRHDTVYWYQQGPGQDPQFLISFYEKMQSDKGSIPDRFSAQQFSDYHSELNMSSLELGDSALYFCASSLAAGELFFGEGSRLTVL.

Worth noting for this clone: Other DNA sequences from this sample encode an identical CDR3 as well. This sequence joins TRBV18 and TRBJ1-4, with 7 bases lining up with TRBD1. The ends lost 4 bases at V and 3 bases at J; junction bases unmatched: 5. Germline CDR1 is KGHSH and CDR2 is LQKENI. CDR3 length: 15 amino acids. The CDR3 sequence: CASSLTGAANEKLFF. CDR3 DNA sequence: TGTGCCAGCTCACTTACAGGGGCGGCTAATGAAAAACTGTTTTTT.

This chain joins TRBV11-2 and TRBJ2-1; no clear D. The CDR3 sequence is 15 residues long. Trimming shortened V by 3 bases and J by 0 bases, and 9 bases separated the two germline ends. The V gene's germline CDR1 is SGHAT and CDR2 FQNNGV. CDR3 sequence: CASSFQLSSYNEQFF. In nucleotides, the CDR3 is TGTGCCAGCAGCTTCCAGCTTAGCTCCTACAATGAGCAGTTCTTC. The full variable domain, in which reference TRBV11-2 and TRBJ2-1 provide the parts outside the CDR3, is EAGVAQSPRYKIIEKRQSVAFWCNPISGHATLYWYQQILGQGPKLLIQFQNNGVVDDSQLPKDRFSAERLKGVDSTLKIQPAKLEDSAVYLCASSFQLSSYNEQFFGPGTRLTVL.

The chain joins TRBV11-3 to TRBJ2-3; TRBD1 or TRBD2 may be the D gene (6 bases each). Germline-derived CDR1 and CDR2 are SGHNT and YENEEA. The CDR3 totals 18 residues. The ends were cut back, 0 bases at V and 2 bases at J, with 18 bases in the middle. The CDR3 region has the DNA TGTGCCAGCAGCTTAGAGGGGGGCCGGGACTTATTCACAGATACGCAGTATTTT. Translating it yields CASSLEGGRDLFTDTQYF. Filled out from reference TRBV11-3 and TRBJ2-3, the complete variable domain reads EAGVVQSPRYKIIEKKQPVAFWCNPISGHNTLYWYLQNLGQGPELLIRYENEEAVDDSQLPKDRFSAERLKGVDSTLKIQPAELGDSAVYLCASSLEGGRDLFTDTQYFGPGTRLTVL.

For this clone: In the same sample, other DNA sequences code for this CDR3. This chain uses TRBV5-1 with TRBJ2-3; D not resolved. V lost 1 base to trimming and J lost 3 bases, with 9 bases between them. The length of the CDR3 is 14 residues. CDR1 and CDR2 from the germline V gene are SGHRS and YFSETQ. CDR3: CASSLLRGTDTQYF. CDR3 DNA sequence: TGCGCCAGCAGCTTGTTACGCGGTACAGATACGCAGTATTTT.

This chain connects TRBV5-4 to TRBJ2-7; 7 bases line up with TRBD2. Germline trimming cut 4 bases from V and 7 bases from J; bases unmatched to any gene: 11. This CDR3 comprises 14 residues. Germline V gene lookup returns CDR1 SGHNT and CDR2 YYREEE (reference sequence). The CDR3: CASSRAGLTTEQYF. CDR3 DNA sequence: TGTGCCAGCAGCCGAGCGGGGCTCACGACTGAGCAGTACTTC.

The V call is TRBV27, the J call TRBJ1-1; unclear D gene. V lost 3 bases to trimming and J lost 0 bases, with 14 bases between them. The CDR3 is made up of 16 amino acids. The germline gives CDR1 MNHEY, CDR2 SMNVEV (reference sequence). The CDR3 bases are TGTGCCAGCAGTTTCGCTCTCAGCAGGATGAACACTGAAGCTTTCTTT. The encoded protein is CASSFALSRMNTEAFF.

This sequence joins TRBV28 and TRBJ1-2; D is undetermined. Germline V gene lookup returns CDR1 MDHEN and CDR2 SYDVKM. The CDR3 is 10 amino acids. V gave up 6 bases and J gave up 5 bases, with 4 bases separating them. This CDR3 reads CASRRYGYTF. CDR3 sequence (DNA): TGTGCCAGCAGGAGGTATGGCTACACCTTC.

V gene TRBV6-5 combines with J gene TRBJ1-1; perhaps TRBD1 as D (6 bases). Trimming pared 6 bases from V and 5 bases from J, leaving 16 bases between. Germline values: CDR1 MNHEY, CDR2 SVGAGI. The CDR3 loop spans 14 amino acids. DNA of the CDR3: TGTGCCAGCAGGCGATCAGGGGTATGGACTGAAGCTTTCTTT. Protein: CASRRSGVWTEAFF.

This clone turned up a few times. CDR3: CASSQPGTSSYEQYF. CDR3 DNA: TGTGCCAGCAGCCAACCCGGGACTAGCAGCTACGAGCAGTACTTC. The gene calls are TRBV3-1 (or the pseudogene TRBV3-2) and TRBJ2-7; 9 bases map to TRBD2. This CDR3 is 15 amino acids long. The germline gives CDR1 LGHDT, CDR2 YNNKEL (reference sequence). V lost 2 bases, J lost 3 bases, and 5 bases stayed unmatched.

CDR3 sequence (DNA): TGTGCCAGCAGCTTAGGTAGCGGGACCTACAATGAGCAGTTCTTC. It translates to CASSLGSGTYNEQFF. V and J are TRBV7-2 and TRBJ2-1; TRBD2 matches at 8 bases. Trimming at V came to 1 base and at J to 2 bases, leaving 1 base not matched to a gene. The CDR3 spans 15 residues. Germline CDR1 reads SGHTA; CDR2 reads FQGNSA.